A single sample is the source of the 4 T cell receptor beta chains below, sequenced in a study of long-term antiretroviral therapy in people with HIV. An immunoSEQ assay, version v3.0, was performed at survey level. TCRdb keeps only in-frame clones here, not all; method: immunoSEQ multiplex PCR. The sample includes 25,000 to 35,000 clones, approximately 90% of them seen just once. This sample comprised unsorted PBMCs, obtained 1.8 years after starting antiretroviral therapy. Receptor source: a woman aged 18 to 35 with HIV.

This chain joins TRBV9 and TRBJ2-1; 8 nucleotides line up with TRBD2. The CDR3 is 16 residues long. V shed 5 bases, J shed 8 bases, and the junction held 15 bases outside the gene matches. The germline gives CDR1 SGDLS, CDR2 YYNGEE. The CDR3 DNA is TGTGCCAGCAGGGGCCAAGCGGGAGACTCGTATTATGAGCAGTTCTTC. This codes for CASRGQAGDSYYEQFF.

The chain joins TRBV5-1 to TRBJ2-3; 7 bases are a match to TRBD2. Germline V gives CDR1 SGHRS, CDR2 YFSETQ. After removal of 5 bases from V and 0 bases from J, the junction contained 15 bases not matched to a gene. The CDR3 consists of 18 residues. CDR3 nucleotide sequence: TGCGCCAGCAGTTACGGGCTTAGGGCGGGGGATAGCACAGATACGCAGTATTTT. Its translation: CASSYGLRAGDSTDTQYF.

This clone has a handful of counts. The chain uses TRBV11-2 and TRBJ1-1, with unresolved D. Germline CDR1 is SGHAT and CDR2 is FQNNGV. This CDR3 is built from 12 residues. V shed 3 bases and J shed 4 bases, with 6 bases lying between them. As DNA, the CDR3 is TGTGCCAGCAGCTTTACCCGCACTGAAGCTTTCTTT. It encodes CASSFTRTEAFF.

V and J are TRBV7-9 and TRBJ2-7; 8 nucleotides line up with TRBD1. The CDR3 sequence is 15 residues long. Trimming took 6 bases from V and 0 from J; bases not matched to a gene: 7. CDR1 is SEHNR, CDR2 FQNEAQ, per germline (reference sequence). CDR3 sequence: CASRGDRKSSYEQYF. CDR3 DNA sequence: TGTGCCAGCAGGGGGGACAGGAAGAGCTCCTACGAGCAGTACTTC.